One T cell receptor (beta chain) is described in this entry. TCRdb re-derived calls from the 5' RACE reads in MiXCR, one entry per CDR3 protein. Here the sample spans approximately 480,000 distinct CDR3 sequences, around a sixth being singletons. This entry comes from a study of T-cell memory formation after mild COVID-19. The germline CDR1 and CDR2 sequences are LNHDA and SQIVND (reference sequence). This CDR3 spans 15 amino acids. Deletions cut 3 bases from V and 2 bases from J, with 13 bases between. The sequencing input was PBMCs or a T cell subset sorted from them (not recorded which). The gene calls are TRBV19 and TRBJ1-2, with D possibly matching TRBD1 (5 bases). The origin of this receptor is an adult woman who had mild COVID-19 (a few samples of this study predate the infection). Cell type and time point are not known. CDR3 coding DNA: TGTGCCAGTAGTATCCGACCCCGGGGGAACTATGGCTACACCTTC. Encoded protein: CASSIRPRGNYGYTF.